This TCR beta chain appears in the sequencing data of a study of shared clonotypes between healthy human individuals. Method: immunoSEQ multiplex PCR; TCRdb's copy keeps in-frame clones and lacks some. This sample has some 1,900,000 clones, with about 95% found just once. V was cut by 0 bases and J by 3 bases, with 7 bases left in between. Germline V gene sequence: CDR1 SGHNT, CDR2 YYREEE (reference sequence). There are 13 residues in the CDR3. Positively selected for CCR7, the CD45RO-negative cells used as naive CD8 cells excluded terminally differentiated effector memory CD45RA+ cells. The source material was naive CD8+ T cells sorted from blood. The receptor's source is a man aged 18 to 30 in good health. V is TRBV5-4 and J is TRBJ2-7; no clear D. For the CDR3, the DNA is TGTGCCAGCAGCTTGGATGATTTCTACGAGCAGTACTTC. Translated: CASSLDDFYEQYF.